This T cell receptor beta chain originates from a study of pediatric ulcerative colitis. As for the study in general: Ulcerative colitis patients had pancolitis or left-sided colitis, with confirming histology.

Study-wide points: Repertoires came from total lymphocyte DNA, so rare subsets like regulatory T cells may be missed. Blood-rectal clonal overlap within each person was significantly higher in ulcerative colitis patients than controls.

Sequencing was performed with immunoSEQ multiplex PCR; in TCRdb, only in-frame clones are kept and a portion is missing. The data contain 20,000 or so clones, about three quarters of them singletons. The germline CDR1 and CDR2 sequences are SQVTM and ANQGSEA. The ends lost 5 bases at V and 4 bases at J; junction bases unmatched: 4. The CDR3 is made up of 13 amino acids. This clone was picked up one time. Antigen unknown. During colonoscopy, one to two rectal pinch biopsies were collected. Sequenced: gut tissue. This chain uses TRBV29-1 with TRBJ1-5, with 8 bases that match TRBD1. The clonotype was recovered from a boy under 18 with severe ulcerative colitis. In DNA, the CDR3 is TGCAGCGTTCGACAGGGGTTAAATCAGCCCCAGCATTTT. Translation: CSVRQGLNQPQHF. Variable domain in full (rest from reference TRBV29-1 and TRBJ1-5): SAVISQKPSRDICQRGTSLTIQCQVDSQVTMMFWYRQQPGQSLTLIATANQGSEATYESGFVIDKFPISRPNLTFSTLTVSNMSPEDSSIYLCSVRQGLNQPQHFGDGTRLSIL.